Following are 5 T cell receptor beta chains from one sample sequenced in a study of cytomegalovirus exposure and HLA in healthy donors. The PCR had 60 Vbeta and 13 Jbeta primers. The data were produced by immunoSEQ multiplex PCR, yet TCRdb's version contains in-frame clones alone and is incomplete. Of about 190,000 clones listed, roughly four fifths are singletons. What was sequenced was PBMCs. Every receptor here comes from a woman aged 25-40 years in good health and CMV-seropositive.

The rearrangement joins TRBV5-1 to TRBJ2-7, with 9 bases fitting TRBD1. The CDR3 sequence is 14 residues long. V was clipped by 2 bases and J by 3 bases; unmatched bases: 3. In germline, CDR1 is SGHRS, CDR2 YFSETQ. The CDR3 region has the DNA TGCGCCAGCAGCTTCGGGACAGGGATCTACGAGCAGTACTTC. Translated: CASSFGTGIYEQYF.

This chain connects TRBV2 to TRBJ1-5; 8 bases are a match to TRBD1. Germline values: CDR1 SNHLY, CDR2 FYNNEI. The CDR3 length is 13 residues. V shed 7 bases, J shed 3 bases, and the junction held 2 bases outside the gene matches. CDR3 DNA: TGTGCCAGCAACAGGGGGACCAATCAGCCCCAGCATTTT. It specifies CASNRGTNQPQHF.

The genes are TRBV28 and TRBJ2-1, with 8 bases that match TRBD2. The J segment lost 4 bases and the V segment lost 8 bases, leaving 7 bases of the junction unmatched. This CDR3 comprises 14 residues. Germline values: CDR1 MDHEN, CDR2 SYDVKM. CDR3 sequence reads: CASGAGGKYNEQFF. CDR3 in DNA: TGTGCCAGCGGGGCGGGAGGAAAGTACAATGAGCAGTTCTTC.

The J gene is TRBJ1-5, the V gene TRBV28; TRBD1 agrees at 9 bases. From germline, CDR1 is MDHEN and CDR2 SYDVKM. This CDR3 comprises 16 residues. V lost 6 bases, J lost 3 bases, and 9 bases stayed unmatched. CDR3 nucleotides: TGTGCCAGCAGATCGCTACAGGGGGCCACCAATCAGCCCCAGCATTTT. Translation: CASRSLQGATNQPQHF.

As regards this clone: Relative to the germline gene, one junction end is altered; a read error may explain this. The chain couples TRBV28 to TRBJ1-2; D is unresolved. The CDR3 spans 13 residues. The germline CDR1 and CDR2 sequences are MDHEN and SYDVKM. The CDR3 DNA reads as TGTACCAGCAGTCCCGGAGTCGTAAGGGGCTACACCTTC. Translated, it gives CTSSPGVVRGYTF.